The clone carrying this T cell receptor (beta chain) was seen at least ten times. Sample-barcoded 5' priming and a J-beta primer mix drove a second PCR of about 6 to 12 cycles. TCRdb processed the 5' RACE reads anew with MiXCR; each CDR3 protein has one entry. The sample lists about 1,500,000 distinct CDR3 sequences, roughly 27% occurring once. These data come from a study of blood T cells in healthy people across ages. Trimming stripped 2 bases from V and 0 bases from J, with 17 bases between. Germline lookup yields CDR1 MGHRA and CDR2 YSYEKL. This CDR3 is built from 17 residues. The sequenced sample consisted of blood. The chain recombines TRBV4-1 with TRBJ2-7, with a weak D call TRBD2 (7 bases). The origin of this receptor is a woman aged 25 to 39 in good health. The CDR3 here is CASSQLAGAVSSYEQYF. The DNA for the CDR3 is TGCGCCAGCAGCCAACTCGCGGGGGCGGTCAGCTCCTACGAGCAGTACTTC.